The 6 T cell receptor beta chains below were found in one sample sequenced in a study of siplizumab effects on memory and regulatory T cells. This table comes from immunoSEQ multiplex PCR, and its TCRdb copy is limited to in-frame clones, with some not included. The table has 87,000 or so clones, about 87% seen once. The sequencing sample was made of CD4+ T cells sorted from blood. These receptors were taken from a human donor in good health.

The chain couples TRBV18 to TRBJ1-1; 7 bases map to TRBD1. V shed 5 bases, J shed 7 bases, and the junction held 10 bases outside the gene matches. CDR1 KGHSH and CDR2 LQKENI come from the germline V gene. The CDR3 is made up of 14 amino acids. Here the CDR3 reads CASSEQDRLSEAFF. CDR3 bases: TGTGCCAGCTCAGAACAGGACAGGCTTAGTGAAGCTTTCTTT.

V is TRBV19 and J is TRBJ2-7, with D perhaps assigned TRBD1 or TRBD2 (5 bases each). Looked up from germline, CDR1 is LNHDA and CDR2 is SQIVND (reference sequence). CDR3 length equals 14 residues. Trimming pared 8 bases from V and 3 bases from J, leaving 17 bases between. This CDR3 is CASAPGTGSYEQYF. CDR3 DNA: TGTGCCAGTGCACCGGGAACAGGAAGCTACGAGCAGTACTTC.

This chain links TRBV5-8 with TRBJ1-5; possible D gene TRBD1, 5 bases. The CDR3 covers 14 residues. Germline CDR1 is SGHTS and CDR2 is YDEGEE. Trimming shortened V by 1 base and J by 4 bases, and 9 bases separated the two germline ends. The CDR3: CASSLWGRNQPQHF. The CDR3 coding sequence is TGTGCCAGCAGCTTGTGGGGGAGGAATCAGCCCCAGCATTTT.

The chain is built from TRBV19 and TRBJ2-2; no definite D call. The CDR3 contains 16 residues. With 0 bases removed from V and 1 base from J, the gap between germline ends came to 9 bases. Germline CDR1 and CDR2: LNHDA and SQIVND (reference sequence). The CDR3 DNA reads TGTGCCAGTAGTATAGATCTAGGAGAGAACACCGGGGAGCTGTTTTTT. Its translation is CASSIDLGENTGELFF.

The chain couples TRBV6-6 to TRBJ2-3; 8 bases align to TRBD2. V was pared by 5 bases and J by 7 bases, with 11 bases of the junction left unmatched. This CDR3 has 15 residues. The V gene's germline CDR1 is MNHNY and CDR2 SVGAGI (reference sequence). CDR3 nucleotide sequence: TGTGCCAGCAGTCCGGGGGGGCCCTCTTCAAATACGCAGTATTTT. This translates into CASSPGGPSSNTQYF.

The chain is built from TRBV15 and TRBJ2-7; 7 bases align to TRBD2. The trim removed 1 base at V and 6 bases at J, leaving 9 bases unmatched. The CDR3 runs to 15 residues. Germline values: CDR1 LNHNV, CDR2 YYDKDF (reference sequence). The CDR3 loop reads CATSRVVRGVREQYF. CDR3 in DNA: TGTGCCACCAGCAGAGTAGTTCGGGGGGTCCGCGAGCAGTACTTC.